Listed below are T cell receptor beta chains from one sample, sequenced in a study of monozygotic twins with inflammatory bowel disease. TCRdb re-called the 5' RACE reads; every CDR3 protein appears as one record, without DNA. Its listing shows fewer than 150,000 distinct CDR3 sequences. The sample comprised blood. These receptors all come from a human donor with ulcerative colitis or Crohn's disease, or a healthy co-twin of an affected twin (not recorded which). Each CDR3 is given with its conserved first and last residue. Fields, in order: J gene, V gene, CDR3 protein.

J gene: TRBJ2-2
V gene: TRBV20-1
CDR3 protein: CSARFGTPNTGELFF

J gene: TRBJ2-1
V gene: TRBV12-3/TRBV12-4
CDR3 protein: CASSALPSSYNEQFF

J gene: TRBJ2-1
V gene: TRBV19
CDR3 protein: CASSIRGEYRYSYNEQFF

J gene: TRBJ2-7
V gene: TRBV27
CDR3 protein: CASSRDRTAYEQYF

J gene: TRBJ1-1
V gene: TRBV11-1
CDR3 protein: CASSLVLANTEAFF

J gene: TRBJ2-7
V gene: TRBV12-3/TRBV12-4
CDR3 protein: CASSIGSGHTYEQYF

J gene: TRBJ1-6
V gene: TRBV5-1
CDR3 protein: CASSSGTGRNSPLHF

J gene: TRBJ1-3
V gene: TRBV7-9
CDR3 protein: CASRSDVSNSAGNTIYF

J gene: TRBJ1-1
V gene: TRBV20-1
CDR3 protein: CSAEGTVNTEAFF

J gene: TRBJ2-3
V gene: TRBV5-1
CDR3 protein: CASSGTLSTDTQYF

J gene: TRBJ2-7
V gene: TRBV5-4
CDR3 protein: CASSPTGGMMYEQYF

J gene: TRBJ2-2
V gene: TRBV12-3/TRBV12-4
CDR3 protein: CASSPGTVTGELFF

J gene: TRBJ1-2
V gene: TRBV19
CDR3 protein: CASSIFTGGFNYGYTF

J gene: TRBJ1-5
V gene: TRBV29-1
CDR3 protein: CSVWHGGNNQPQHF

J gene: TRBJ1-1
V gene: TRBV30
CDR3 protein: CAWMWYFDTEAFF

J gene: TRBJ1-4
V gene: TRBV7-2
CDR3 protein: CASSFGTGEKLFF

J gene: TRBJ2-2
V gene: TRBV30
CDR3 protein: CAWRPRGAGFTGELFF

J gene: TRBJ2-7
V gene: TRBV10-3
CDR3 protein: CAISERQGYYEQYF

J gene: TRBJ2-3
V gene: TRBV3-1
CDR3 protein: CASSTRSTRTDTQYF

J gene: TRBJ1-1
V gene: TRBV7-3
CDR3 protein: CASSLTTTVNTEAFF

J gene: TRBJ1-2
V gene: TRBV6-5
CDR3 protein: CASSYFGGTNYGYTF

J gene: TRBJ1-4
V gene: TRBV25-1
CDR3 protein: CASSRTGTSTNEKLFF

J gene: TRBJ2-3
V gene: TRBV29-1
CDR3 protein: CSVEEMTGGYTDTQYF

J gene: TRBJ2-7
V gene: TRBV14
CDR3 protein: CASSQDRSPYYEQYF

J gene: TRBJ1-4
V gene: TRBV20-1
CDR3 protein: CSAETGPNEKLFF

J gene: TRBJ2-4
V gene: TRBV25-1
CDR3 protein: CASSERDEKNMQYF

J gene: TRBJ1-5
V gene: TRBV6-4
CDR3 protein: CASSENFGANQPQHF

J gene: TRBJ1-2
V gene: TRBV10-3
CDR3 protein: CAIMRTESYGYTF

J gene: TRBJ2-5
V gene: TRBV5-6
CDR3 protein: CASSFRPRAGETQYF

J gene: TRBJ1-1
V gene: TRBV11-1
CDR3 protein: CASSLGGWGTEAFF

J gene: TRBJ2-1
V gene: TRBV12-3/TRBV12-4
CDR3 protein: CASSSGTGVYNEQFF

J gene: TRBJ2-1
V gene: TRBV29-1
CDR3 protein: CSVATAYNEQFF

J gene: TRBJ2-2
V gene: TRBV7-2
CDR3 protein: CASSLGGFDTGELFF

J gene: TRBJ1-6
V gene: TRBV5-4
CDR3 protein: CASSLGGAENSPLHF

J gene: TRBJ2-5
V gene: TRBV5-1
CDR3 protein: CASSYLAGAQETQYF

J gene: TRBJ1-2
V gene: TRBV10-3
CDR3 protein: CAISDPRGAANYGYTF

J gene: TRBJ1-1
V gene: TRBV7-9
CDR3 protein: CASSSQGQGGAFF

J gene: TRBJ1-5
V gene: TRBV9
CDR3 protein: CASSPTGVHQPQHF

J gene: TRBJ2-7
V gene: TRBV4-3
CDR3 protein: CASSQNSGGTQYF

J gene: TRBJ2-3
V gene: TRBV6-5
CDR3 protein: CASSYSDRGADTQYF

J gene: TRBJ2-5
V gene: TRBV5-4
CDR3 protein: CASNTGTSGGQSTQYF

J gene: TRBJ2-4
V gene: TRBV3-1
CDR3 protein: CASSRDRGNIQYF

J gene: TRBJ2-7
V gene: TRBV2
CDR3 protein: CASSDLARYEQYF

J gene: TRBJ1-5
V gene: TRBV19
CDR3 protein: CASSINGNGQPQHF